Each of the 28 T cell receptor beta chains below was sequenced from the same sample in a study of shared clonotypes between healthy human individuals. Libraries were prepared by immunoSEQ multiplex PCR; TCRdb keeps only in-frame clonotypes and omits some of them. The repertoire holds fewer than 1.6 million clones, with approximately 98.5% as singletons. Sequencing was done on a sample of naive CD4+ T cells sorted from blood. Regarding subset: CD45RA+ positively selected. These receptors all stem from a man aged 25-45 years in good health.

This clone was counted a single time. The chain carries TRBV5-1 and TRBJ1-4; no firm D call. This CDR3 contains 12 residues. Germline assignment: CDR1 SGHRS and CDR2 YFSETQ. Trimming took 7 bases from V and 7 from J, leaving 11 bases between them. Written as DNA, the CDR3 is TGCGCCAGCCATGACATAGGTGAAAAACTGTTTTTT. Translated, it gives CASHDIGEKLFF.

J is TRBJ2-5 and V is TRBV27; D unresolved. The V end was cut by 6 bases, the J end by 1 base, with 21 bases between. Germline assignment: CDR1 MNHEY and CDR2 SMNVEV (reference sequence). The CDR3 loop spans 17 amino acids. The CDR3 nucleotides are TGTGCCAGCAGAAGAAGGCCAACGAGGAGCGTCCAAGAGACCCAGTACTTC. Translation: CASRRRPTRSVQETQYF.

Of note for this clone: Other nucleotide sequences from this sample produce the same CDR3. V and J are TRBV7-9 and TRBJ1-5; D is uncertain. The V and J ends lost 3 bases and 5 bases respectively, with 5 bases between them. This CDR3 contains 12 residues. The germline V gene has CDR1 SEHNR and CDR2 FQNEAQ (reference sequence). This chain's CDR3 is CASSFRDQPQHF. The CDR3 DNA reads TGTGCCAGCAGCTTTCGGGATCAGCCCCAGCATTTT.

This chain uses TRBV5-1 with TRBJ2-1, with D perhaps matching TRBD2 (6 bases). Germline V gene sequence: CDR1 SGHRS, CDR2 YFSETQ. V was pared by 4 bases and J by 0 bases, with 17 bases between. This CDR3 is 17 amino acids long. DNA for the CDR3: TGCGCCAGCAGCCGGCAACGGGCGGGGAGCTCCTACAATGAGCAGTTCTTC. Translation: CASSRQRAGSSYNEQFF.

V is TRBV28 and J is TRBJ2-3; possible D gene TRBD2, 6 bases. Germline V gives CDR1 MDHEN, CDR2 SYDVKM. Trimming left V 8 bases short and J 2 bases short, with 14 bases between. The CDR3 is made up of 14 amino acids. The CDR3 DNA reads TGTGCCAGCGGGAAAGCGGGTATCACAGATACGCAGTATTTT. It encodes CASGKAGITDTQYF.

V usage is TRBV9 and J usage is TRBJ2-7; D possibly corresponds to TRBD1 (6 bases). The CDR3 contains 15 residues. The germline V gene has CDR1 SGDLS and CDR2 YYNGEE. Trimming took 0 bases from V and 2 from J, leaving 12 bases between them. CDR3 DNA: TGTGCCAGCAGCGTAGGGGGGCTTCCAACCTACGAGCAGTACTTC. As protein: CASSVGGLPTYEQYF.

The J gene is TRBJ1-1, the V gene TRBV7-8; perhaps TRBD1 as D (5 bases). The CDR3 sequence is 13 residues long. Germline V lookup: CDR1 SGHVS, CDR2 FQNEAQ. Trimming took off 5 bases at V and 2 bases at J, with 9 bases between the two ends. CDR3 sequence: CASSQDRNTEAFF. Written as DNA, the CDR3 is TGTGCCAGCAGCCAAGACAGAAACACTGAAGCTTTCTTT.

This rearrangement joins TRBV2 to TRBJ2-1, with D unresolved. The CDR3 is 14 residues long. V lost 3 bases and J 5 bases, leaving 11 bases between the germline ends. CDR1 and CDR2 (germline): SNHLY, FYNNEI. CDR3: CASSESAQNNEQFF. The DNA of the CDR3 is TGTGCCAGCAGTGAGTCGGCTCAGAACAATGAGCAGTTCTTC. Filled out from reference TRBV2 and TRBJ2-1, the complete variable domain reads EPEVTQTPSHQVTQMGQEVILRCVPISNHLYFYWYRQILGQKVEFLVSFYNNEISEKSEIFDDQFSVERPDGSNFTLKIRSTKLEDSAMYFCASSESAQNNEQFFGPGTRLTVL.

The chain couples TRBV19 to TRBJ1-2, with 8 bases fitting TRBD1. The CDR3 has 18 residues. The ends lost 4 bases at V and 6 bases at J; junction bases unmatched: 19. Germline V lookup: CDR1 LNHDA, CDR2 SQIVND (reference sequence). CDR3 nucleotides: TGTGCCAGTAGTAGCCCGGGCGGCAGGGGGCGAAATAAGGATGGCTACACCTTC. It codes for CASSSPGGRGRNKDGYTF.

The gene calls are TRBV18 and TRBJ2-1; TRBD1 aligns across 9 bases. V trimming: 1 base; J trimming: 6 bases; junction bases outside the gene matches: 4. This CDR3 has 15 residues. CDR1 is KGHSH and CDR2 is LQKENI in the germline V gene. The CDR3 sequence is CASSPQGQGINEQFF. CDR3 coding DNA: TGTGCCAGCTCACCACAGGGACAGGGTATCAATGAGCAGTTCTTC.

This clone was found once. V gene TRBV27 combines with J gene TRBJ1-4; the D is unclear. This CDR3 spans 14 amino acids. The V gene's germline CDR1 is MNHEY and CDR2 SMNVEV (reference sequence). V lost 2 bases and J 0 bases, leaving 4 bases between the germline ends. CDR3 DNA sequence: TGTGCCAGCAGTTTAGCACCAACTAATGAAAAACTGTTTTTT. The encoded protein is CASSLAPTNEKLFF.

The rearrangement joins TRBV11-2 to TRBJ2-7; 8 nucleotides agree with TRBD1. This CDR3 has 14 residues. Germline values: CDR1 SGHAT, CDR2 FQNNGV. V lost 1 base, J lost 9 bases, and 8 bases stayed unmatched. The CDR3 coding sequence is TGTGCCAGCAGCTTAGCATGGGCAGGGGGCGGGCAGTACTTC. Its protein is CASSLAWAGGGQYF.

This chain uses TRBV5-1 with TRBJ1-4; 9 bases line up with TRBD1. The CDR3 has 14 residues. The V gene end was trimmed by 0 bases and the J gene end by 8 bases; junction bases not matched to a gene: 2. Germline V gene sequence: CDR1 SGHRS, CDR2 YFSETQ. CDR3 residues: CASSLEGTGEKLFF. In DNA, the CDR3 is TGCGCCAGCAGCTTGGAGGGGACAGGGGAAAAACTGTTTTTT.

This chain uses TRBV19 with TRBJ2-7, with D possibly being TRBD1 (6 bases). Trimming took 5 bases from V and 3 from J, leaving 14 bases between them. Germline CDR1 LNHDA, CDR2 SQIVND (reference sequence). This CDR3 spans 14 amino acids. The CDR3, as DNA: TGTGCCAGTAGTCTATCCGGGACAAACTACGAGCAGTACTTC. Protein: CASSLSGTNYEQYF.

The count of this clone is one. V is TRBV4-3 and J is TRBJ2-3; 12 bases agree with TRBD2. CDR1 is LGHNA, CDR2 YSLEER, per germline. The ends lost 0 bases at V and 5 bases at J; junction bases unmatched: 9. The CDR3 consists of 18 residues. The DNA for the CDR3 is TGCGCCAGCAGCCAAGATTGGGCTAGCGGGAGGGGGATAGATACGCAGTATTTT. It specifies CASSQDWASGRGIDTQYF.

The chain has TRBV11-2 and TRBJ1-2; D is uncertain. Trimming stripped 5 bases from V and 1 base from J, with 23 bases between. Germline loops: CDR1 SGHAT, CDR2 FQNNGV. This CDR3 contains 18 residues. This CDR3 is CASSGLTFGRSHNYGYTF. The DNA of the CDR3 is TGTGCCAGCAGCGGACTTACCTTCGGCAGATCCCATAACTATGGCTACACCTTC.

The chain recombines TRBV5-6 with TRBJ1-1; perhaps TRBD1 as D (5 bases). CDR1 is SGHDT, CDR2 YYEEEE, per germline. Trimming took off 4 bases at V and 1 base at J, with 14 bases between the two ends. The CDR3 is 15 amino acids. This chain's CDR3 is CASSLKTVQNTEAFF. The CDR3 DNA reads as TGTGCCAGCAGCCTCAAGACAGTACAGAACACTGAAGCTTTCTTT.

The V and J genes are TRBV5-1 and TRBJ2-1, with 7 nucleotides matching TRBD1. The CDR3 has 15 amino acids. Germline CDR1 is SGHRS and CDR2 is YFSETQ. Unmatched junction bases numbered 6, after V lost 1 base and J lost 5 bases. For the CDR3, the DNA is TGCGCCAGCAGCTTGACACCCGGACAGGACAATGAGCAGTTCTTC. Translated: CASSLTPGQDNEQFF.

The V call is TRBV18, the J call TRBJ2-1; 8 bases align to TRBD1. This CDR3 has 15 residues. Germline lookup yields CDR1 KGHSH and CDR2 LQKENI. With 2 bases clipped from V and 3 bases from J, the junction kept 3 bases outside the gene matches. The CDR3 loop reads CASSPWTGNYNEQFF. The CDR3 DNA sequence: TGTGCCAGCTCACCATGGACAGGGAACTACAATGAGCAGTTCTTC.

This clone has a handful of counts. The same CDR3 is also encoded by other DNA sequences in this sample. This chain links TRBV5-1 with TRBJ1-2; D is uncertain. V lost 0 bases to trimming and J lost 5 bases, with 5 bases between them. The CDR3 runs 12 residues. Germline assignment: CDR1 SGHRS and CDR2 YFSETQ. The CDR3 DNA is TGCGCCAGCAGCTTGGAAGGGTATGGCTACACCTTC. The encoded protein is CASSLEGYGYTF.

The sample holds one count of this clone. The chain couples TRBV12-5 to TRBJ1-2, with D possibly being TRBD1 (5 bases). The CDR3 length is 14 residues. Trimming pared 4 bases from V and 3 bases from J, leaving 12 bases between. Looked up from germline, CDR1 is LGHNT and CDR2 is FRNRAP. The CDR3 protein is CASGSGGDHYGYTF. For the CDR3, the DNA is TGTGCTAGTGGTTCCGGGGGGGATCACTATGGCTACACCTTC.

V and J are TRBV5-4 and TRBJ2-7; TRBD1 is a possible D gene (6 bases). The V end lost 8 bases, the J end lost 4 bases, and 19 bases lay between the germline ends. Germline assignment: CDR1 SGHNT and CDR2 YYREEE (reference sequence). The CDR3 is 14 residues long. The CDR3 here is CASRLAGTSYEQYF. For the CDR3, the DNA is TGTGCCAGTCGCTTGGCAGGGACATCTTACGAGCAGTACTTC.

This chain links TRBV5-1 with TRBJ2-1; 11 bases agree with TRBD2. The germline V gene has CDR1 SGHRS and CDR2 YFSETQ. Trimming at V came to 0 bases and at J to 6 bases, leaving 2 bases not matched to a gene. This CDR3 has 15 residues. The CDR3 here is CASSLGLAGPNEQFF. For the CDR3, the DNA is TGCGCCAGCAGCTTGGGACTAGCGGGACCCAATGAGCAGTTCTTC. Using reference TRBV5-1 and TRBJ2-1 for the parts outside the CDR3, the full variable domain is KAGVTQTPRYLIKTRGQQVTLSCSPISGHRSVSWYQQTPGQGLQFLFEYFSETQRNKGNFPGRFSGRQFSNSRSEMNVSTLELGDSALYLCASSLGLAGPNEQFFGPGTRLTVL.

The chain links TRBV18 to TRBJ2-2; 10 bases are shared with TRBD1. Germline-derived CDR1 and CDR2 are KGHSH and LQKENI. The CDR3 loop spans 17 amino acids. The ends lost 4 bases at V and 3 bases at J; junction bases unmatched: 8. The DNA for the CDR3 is TGTGCCAGCTCACTGGGACAGGGGAGGATGGACACCGGGGAGCTGTTTTTT. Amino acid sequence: CASSLGQGRMDTGELFF.

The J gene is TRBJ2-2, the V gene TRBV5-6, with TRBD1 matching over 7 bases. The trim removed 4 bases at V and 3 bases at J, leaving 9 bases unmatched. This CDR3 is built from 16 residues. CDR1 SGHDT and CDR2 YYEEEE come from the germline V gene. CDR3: CASSLWGQPHTGELFF. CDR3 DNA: TGTGCCAGCAGCCTTTGGGGACAGCCTCACACCGGGGAGCTGTTTTTT.

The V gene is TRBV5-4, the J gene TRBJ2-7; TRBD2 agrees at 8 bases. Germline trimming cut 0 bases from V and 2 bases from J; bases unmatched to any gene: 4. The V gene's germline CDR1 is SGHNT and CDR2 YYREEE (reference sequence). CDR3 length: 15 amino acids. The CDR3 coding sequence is TGTGCCAGCAGCTTGGGACTAGCGCCCACCTACGAGCAGTACTTC. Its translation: CASSLGLAPTYEQYF.

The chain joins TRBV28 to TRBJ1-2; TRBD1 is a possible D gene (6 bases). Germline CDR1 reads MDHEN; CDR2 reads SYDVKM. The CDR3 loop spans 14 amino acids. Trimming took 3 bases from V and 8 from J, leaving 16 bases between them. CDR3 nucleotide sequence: TGTGCCAGCAGTTTCGCCGAGGGGGTAGGGGGCTACACCTTC. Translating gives CASSFAEGVGGYTF.

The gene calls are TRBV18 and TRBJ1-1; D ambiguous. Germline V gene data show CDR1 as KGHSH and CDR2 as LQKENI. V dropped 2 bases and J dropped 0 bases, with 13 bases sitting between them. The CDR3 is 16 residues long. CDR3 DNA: TGTGCCAGCTCACCAGGAAGTGGTGGGATGAACACTGAAGCTTTCTTT. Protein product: CASSPGSGGMNTEAFF. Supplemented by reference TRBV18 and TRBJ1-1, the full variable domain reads NAGVMQNPRHLVRRRGQEARLRCSPMKGHSHVYWYRQLPEEGLKFMVYLQKENIIDESGMPKERFSAEFPKEGPSILRIQQVVRGDSAAYFCASSPGSGGMNTEAFFGQGTRLTVV.